Each of the 16 T cell receptor beta chains below was sequenced from the same sample in a study of yellow fever vaccine responses in identical twins. Using its own MiXCR run on the RT-PCR reads, TCRdb lists one record per CDR3 protein. Of about 17,000 distinct CDR3 sequences listed, approximately 68% are singletons. The material was T cells from blood (PBMCs), unsorted or a sorted subset (not recorded which), obtained before or after yellow fever vaccination (not recorded which). The receptors derive from a woman between 18 and 29 years old who received the yellow fever vaccine.

The chain employs TRBV25-1 and TRBJ2-7; 7 bases are a match to TRBD1. This CDR3 is 14 amino acids long. V lost 5 bases, J lost 3 bases, and 7 bases stayed unmatched. Germline-derived CDR1 and CDR2 are MGHDK and SYGVNS. The CDR3 here is CASSPTGDSYEQYF. CDR3 bases: TGTGCCAGCAGTCCAACCGGGGACAGCTACGAGCAGTACTTC.

The chain combines TRBV12-3 or TRBV12-4 with TRBJ1-1; D is ambiguous. Trimming stripped 4 bases from V and 3 bases from J, with 12 bases between. The CDR3 has 14 residues. CDR3 nucleotide sequence: TGTGCCAGCAGTTCAAGGGCGGTGGACACTGAAGCTTTCTTT. It encodes CASSSRAVDTEAFF.

The chain uses TRBV7-6 and TRBJ1-3; D is unclear. The V and J ends lost 3 bases and 4 bases respectively, with 10 bases between them. This CDR3 contains 14 residues. From germline, CDR1 is SGHVS and CDR2 FNYEAQ. As DNA, the CDR3 is TGTGCCAGCAGCTTTGGTTCTCCAGGAAACACCATATATTTT. Amino acids: CASSFGSPGNTIYF.

The rearrangement links TRBV11-2 to TRBJ2-7; 8 bases are shared with TRBD1. The CDR3 has 14 residues. The V gene end was trimmed by 10 bases and the J gene end by 0 bases; junction bases not matched to a gene: 8. Germline V gene lookup returns CDR1 SGHAT and CDR2 FQNNGV. The CDR3 region is CATCRDRSSYEQYV. Written as DNA, the CDR3 is TGTGCCACCTGCCGGGACAGGAGCTCCTACGAGCAGTACGTC.

J is TRBJ1-2 and V is TRBV6-9; D might be TRBD1 (5 bases). The germline gives CDR1 MNHGY, CDR2 SVAAGI. V lost 0 bases, J lost 6 bases, and 20 bases lay in between. The CDR3 is 17 residues long. In nucleotides, the CDR3 is TGTGCCAGCAGTTATTCGACAGACCGACATCCGCCGGATGGCTACACCTTC. This encodes CASSYSTDRHPPDGYTF.

The V call is TRBV7-3, the J call TRBJ1-3; 7 positions agree with TRBD1. Germline trimming cut 0 bases from V and 0 bases from J; bases unmatched to any gene: 5. Germline V lookup: CDR1 SGHTA, CDR2 FQGTGA. This CDR3 is 17 amino acids long. The CDR3 region is CASSLTQGIHSGNTIYF. CDR3 in DNA: TGTGCCAGCAGCTTAACACAGGGGATTCACTCTGGAAACACCATATATTTT.

The chain employs TRBV28 and TRBJ2-6; D is ambiguous. V lost 4 bases and J 0 bases, leaving 16 bases between the germline ends. The germline gives CDR1 MDHEN, CDR2 SYDVKM. The CDR3 loop spans 18 amino acids. The CDR3: CASSSLGMVSSGANVLTF. The DNA of the CDR3 is TGTGCCAGCAGTTCTCTTGGGATGGTTAGCTCTGGGGCCAACGTCCTGACTTTC.

The V call is TRBV24-1, the J call TRBJ2-5; D unresolved. V lost 2 bases and J lost 5, with 8 bases in between. The CDR3 is made up of 13 amino acids. Per germline, CDR1 KGHDR and CDR2 SFDVKD. CDR3 protein: CATSDYGRETQYF. The CDR3 nucleotides are TGTGCCACCAGTGATTATGGTAGGGAGACCCAGTACTTC.

The chain recombines TRBV18 with TRBJ1-1; D unresolved. CDR1 is KGHSH and CDR2 is LQKENI in the germline V gene. CDR3 length: 13 residues. Trimming pared 1 base from V and 1 base from J, leaving 4 bases between. The CDR3 loop is CASSPQGNTEAFF. The CDR3, as DNA: TGTGCCAGCTCACCACAGGGGAACACTGAAGCTTTCTTT.

The CDR3 sequence: CASSLGSAGDTQYF. CDR3 bases: TGTGCCAGCAGCTTAGGTAGTGCAGGAGATACGCAGTATTTT. V is TRBV7-2 and J is TRBJ2-3; D not resolved. The CDR3 runs to 14 residues. The germline V and J ends were trimmed by 1 base and 5 bases, with 10 bases remaining between them. The germline CDR1 and CDR2 sequences are SGHTA and FQGNSA.

The rearrangement links TRBV28 to TRBJ1-1; D unclear. This CDR3 is 13 amino acids long. V dropped 5 bases and J dropped 10 bases, with 17 bases sitting between them. Germline V lookup: CDR1 MDHEN, CDR2 SYDVKM. The chain's CDR3 is CASSPPPSERAFF. The CDR3 nucleotides are TGTGCCAGCAGTCCGCCACCCTCGGAGAGAGCTTTCTTT.

There are a few counts of this clonotype. The chain combines TRBV10-1 with TRBJ2-1; D is uncertain. V shed 0 bases and J shed 8 bases, with 17 bases lying between them. Germline V lookup: CDR1 WNHNN, CDR2 SYGVQD (reference sequence). This CDR3 is 16 amino acids long. CDR3 nucleotide sequence: TGCGCCAGCAGTGAGTCAAAGGGTATGGGTCGCTATGAGCAGTTCTTC. Its translation is CASSESKGMGRYEQFF.

The genes are TRBV7-9 and TRBJ1-2; 8 positions agree with TRBD1. The trim removed 5 bases at V and 2 bases at J, leaving 4 bases unmatched. The CDR3 runs 14 residues. Per germline, CDR1 SEHNR and CDR2 FQNEAQ (reference sequence). CDR3 protein: CASSMRTGNYGYTF. In DNA form, the CDR3 reads TGTGCCAGCAGCATGAGGACAGGGAACTATGGCTACACCTTC.

This chain links TRBV30 with TRBJ1-2; possibly TRBD1 for D (5 bases). Trimming left V 1 base short and J 7 bases short, with 22 bases between. Germline lookup yields CDR1 GTSNPN and CDR2 SVGIG (reference sequence). This CDR3 has 16 residues. The CDR3 reads CAWSAELQGEEGGYTF. CDR3 nucleotides: TGTGCCTGGAGTGCAGAACTCCAGGGAGAAGAGGGTGGCTACACCTTC.

This clonotype appeared a single time. V is TRBV20-1 and J is TRBJ2-5; 9 bases line up with TRBD2. The CDR3 has 17 amino acids. CDR1 and CDR2 (germline): DFQATT, SNEGSKA (reference sequence). The ends lost 3 bases at V and 2 bases at J; junction bases unmatched: 13. The CDR3 region has the DNA TGCAGTGCTAGGTCAGCGGGAGGATCCTCGGGGCAAGAGACCCAGTACTTC. As protein: CSARSAGGSSGQETQYF.

The chain joins TRBV7-6 to TRBJ2-1; D is unclear. The ends were cut back, 4 bases at V and 5 bases at J, with 15 bases in the middle. Germline CDR1 reads SGHVS; CDR2 reads FNYEAQ. The CDR3 is 15 residues long. CDR3 bases: TGTGCCAGCAGCTCCTCGACCCGACGAAACAATGAGCAGTTCTTC. It translates to CASSSSTRRNNEQFF.